This is a list of T cell receptor beta chains from one sample in a study of blood T cell repertoires in COVID-19. Profiling relied on immunoSEQ multiplex PCR, and the TCRdb table lists in-frame clones only, not all of them. The table includes over 250,000 clones, more than 80% detected once. The sequencing input was PBMCs or T cells enriched from blood (not recorded which). Receptors originate from a woman aged 18-29 years who had recovered from COVID-19. The CDR3 runs from the conserved cysteine through the conserved F or W. Each record gives: clone size, V gene, D gene, J gene, CDR3 protein, CDR3 DNA. A D gene is named only where the DNA matches it firmly. The size field is filled for only some rows; it gives once, few, many or a size class.

>.|TRBV19|TRBD2|TRBJ2-5
CASSSLAGGQENQYF
TGTGCCAGTAGTTCCTTAGCGGGGGGGCAAGAGAACCAGTACTTC
>.|TRBV19|TRBD1|TRBJ2-3
CASSFPGGHTQYF
TGTGCCAGTAGTTTCCCAGGGGGCCATACGCAGTATTTT
>.|TRBV9|.|TRBJ2-3
CASSVEGGDTDTQYF
TGTGCCAGCAGCGTAGAAGGCGGGGACACAGATACGCAGTATTTT
>.|TRBV5-1|.|TRBJ1-1
CASRDRPYTEAFF
TGCGCCAGCAGAGACAGACCCTACACTGAAGCTTTCTTT
>.|TRBV18|TRBD1|TRBJ2-5
CASSPLSGSGGHQETQYF
TGTGCCAGCTCACCACTGTCCGGGTCAGGGGGCCACCAAGAGACCCAGTACTTC
>.|TRBV29-1|TRBD1|TRBJ2-7
CSVGTWTGGYYEQYF
TGCAGCGTTGGTACTTGGACAGGGGGTTACTACGAGCAGTACTTC
>.|TRBV21-1|.|TRBJ1-5
CASSSRWTGINGNQPQHF
TGTGCCAGCAGCTCACGGTGGACAGGGATCAATGGCAATCAGCCCCAGCATTTT
>.|TRBV12-5|.|TRBJ2-1
CASGLVMFGHEQFF
TGTGCTAGTGGTTTGGTAATGTTTGGGCATGAGCAGTTCTTC
>.|TRBV6-5|.|TRBJ1-1
CASSRTGSTFF
TGTGCCAGCAGTCGAACAGGGTCGACTTTCTTT
>.|TRBV5-6|.|TRBJ2-5
CASSLVGGYQETQYF
TGTGCCAGCAGCTTGGTCGGGGGTTACCAAGAGACCCAGTACTTC
>.|TRBV5-1|.|TRBJ1-4
CASSLGEVAEKLFF
TGCGCCAGCAGCTTAGGGGAGGTGGCGGAAAAACTGTTTTTT
>.|TRBV5-1|.|TRBJ1-1
CASTSEAYTEAFF
TGCGCCAGCACTAGTGAGGCGTACACTGAAGCTTTCTTT
>.|TRBV10-3|.|TRBJ2-1
CAISDAGTRYNEQFF
TGTGCCATCAGTGACGCCGGGACTCGGTACAATGAGCAGTTCTTC
>.|TRBV4-1|.|TRBJ1-2
CASSQDSPGQGNYYGYTF
TGCGCCAGCAGCCAAGATTCCCCAGGCCAGGGTAATTACTATGGCTACACCTTC
>few|TRBV5-1|TRBD2|TRBJ2-7
CASSLELAGGTEQYF
TGCGCCAGCAGCTTGGAACTAGCGGGGGGAACCGAGCAGTACTTC
>once|TRBV29-1|.|TRBJ1-1
CSVGEGGTEAFF
TGCAGCGTTGGCGAAGGGGGAACTGAAGCTTTCTTT
>.|TRBV6-6|TRBD1|TRBJ1-1
CASSPDRGLGGTEAFF
TGTGCCAGCAGTCCGGACAGGGGGCTCGGGGGCACTGAAGCTTTCTTT
>.|TRBV7-8|.|TRBJ1-4
CASSLDDQGLGEKLFF
TGTGCCAGCAGCCTAGATGATCAGGGGTTGGGCGAAAAACTGTTTTTT
>.|TRBV5-1|TRBD1|TRBJ1-2
CASSFGDRGNYGYTF
TGCGCCAGCAGCTTCGGTGACAGGGGTAACTATGGCTACACCTTC
>.|TRBV6-6|.|TRBJ2-5
CASSYPDSPGETQYF
TGTGCCAGCAGTTACCCCGATAGTCCGGGAGAGACCCAGTACTTC
>.|TRBV21-1|.|TRBJ2-1
CASSKAAQGLYNEQFF
TGTGCCAGCAGCAAAGCAGCTCAGGGGCTGTACAATGAGCAGTTCTTC
>.|TRBV4-1|.|TRBJ2-7
CASSQAPAYEQYF
TGCGCCAGCAGCCAAGCCCCAGCCTACGAGCAGTACTTC
>.|TRBV5-5|TRBD1|TRBJ1-5
CASSDRGQQPQHF
TGTGCCAGCAGTGACAGGGGCCAGCAGCCCCAGCATTTT
>.|TRBV29-1|TRBD2|TRBJ2-2
CSVGLGLAVSPGKGTGELFF
TGCAGCGTTGGACTGGGGCTAGCGGTATCCCCGGGGAAGGGCACCGGGGAGCTGTTTTTT
>.|TRBV10-3|TRBD2|TRBJ2-7
CAILLRTSGGDYEQYF
TGTGCCATCCTCCTGCGGACTAGCGGGGGAGACTACGAGCAGTACTTC
>.|TRBV2|TRBD1|TRBJ2-6
CASSVQGRGANVLTF
TGTGCCAGCAGTGTACAGGGGCGGGGGGCCAACGTCCTGACTTTC
>.|TRBV7-8|TRBD1|TRBJ2-3
CASSFPGQGATDTQYF
TGTGCCAGCAGCTTCCCTGGACAGGGGGCAACAGATACGCAGTATTTT
>.|TRBV7-9|TRBD1|TRBJ2-3
CASSFPYRGRSNTDTQYF
TGTGCCAGCAGCTTTCCTTACAGGGGGCGAAGTAACACAGATACGCAGTATTTT
>.|TRBV4-1|TRBD2|TRBJ2-5
CASSQDYLKGVAGGVETQYF
TGCGCCAGCAGCCAAGATTATCTTAAGGGGGTAGCGGGGGGAGTGGAGACCCAGTACTTC
>.|TRBV27|TRBD1|TRBJ2-5
CASSPYWDRHLGGETQYF
TGTGCCAGCAGTCCCTACTGGGACAGGCACCTAGGAGGGGAGACCCAGTACTTC
>.|TRBV7-8|.|TRBJ1-2
CASSFGQLHKTNYGYTF
TGTGCCAGCAGCTTTGGACAGCTTCATAAAACTAACTATGGCTACACCTTC
>.|TRBV28|.|TRBJ1-5
CASSLDLNQPQHF
TGTGCCAGCAGTTTGGACTTAAATCAGCCCCAGCATTTT
>once|TRBV15|.|TRBJ2-7
CATSAGTSYEQYF
TGTGCCACCTCGGCGGGAACCTCCTACGAGCAGTACTTC
>.|TRBV7-7|TRBD1|TRBJ2-5
CASSADSGQGGETQYF
TGTGCTAGCAGCGCGGACTCGGGACAGGGGGGCGAGACCCAGTACTTC
>.|TRBV7-9|TRBD1|TRBJ1-1
CASSSQYGRDRESTEAFF
TGTGCCAGCAGCTCACAATACGGCCGGGACAGGGAGTCCACTGAAGCTTTCTTT
>once|TRBV3-1/TRBV3-2|TRBD1|TRBJ2-7
CASSQVSGQGAYEQYF
TGTGCCAGCAGCCAAGTGTCGGGACAGGGGGCCTACGAGCAGTACTTC
>.|TRBV5-6|.|TRBJ1-2
CASSLGVNYGYTF
TGTGCCAGCAGCTTAGGGGTTAACTATGGCTACACCTTC
>.|TRBV19|TRBD1|TRBJ1-2
CASSGQGYTF
TGTGCCTCCTCGGGACAGGGCTACACCTTC
>.|TRBV18|.|TRBJ1-5
CASSTQQAPGDQPQHF
TGTGCCAGCTCAACCCAACAGGCCCCGGGGGATCAGCCCCAGCATTTT
>.|TRBV4-2|TRBD1|TRBJ2-7
CASSQEDRAYEQYF
TGTGCCAGCAGCCAAGAGGACAGGGCCTACGAGCAGTACTTC
>.|TRBV7-2|TRBD1|TRBJ1-1
CASSFRQGAPTEAFF
TGTGCCAGCAGCTTCCGACAGGGGGCTCCCACTGAAGCTTTCTTT